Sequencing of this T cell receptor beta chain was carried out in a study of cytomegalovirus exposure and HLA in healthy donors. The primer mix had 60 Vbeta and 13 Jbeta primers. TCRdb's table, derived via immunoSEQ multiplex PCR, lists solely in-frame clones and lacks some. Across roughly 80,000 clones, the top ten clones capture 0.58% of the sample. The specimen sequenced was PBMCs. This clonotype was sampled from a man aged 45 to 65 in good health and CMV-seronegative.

This chain's CDR3 is CASNQAAQEQYF. CDR3 DNA sequence: TGTGCCAGCAACCAGGCAGCCCAGGAGCAGTACTTC. The chain links TRBV28 to TRBJ2-7; D remains ambiguous. The V gene's germline CDR1 is MDHEN and CDR2 SYDVKM. With 7 bases removed from V and 7 bases from J, the gap between germline ends came to 14 bases. The length of the CDR3 is 12 residues.